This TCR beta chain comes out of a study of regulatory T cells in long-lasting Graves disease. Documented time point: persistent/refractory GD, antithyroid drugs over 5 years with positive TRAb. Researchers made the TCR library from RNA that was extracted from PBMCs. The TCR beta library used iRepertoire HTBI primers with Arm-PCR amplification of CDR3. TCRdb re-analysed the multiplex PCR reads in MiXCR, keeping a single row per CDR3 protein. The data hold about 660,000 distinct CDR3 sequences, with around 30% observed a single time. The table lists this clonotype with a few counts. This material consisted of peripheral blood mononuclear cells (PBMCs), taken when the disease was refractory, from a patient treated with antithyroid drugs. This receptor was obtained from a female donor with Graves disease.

The chain's CDR3 is CASQNDPYYGYTF. The CDR3 DNA reads as TGTGCCAGCCAAAACGATCCCTACTATGGCTACACCTTC. V is TRBV12-3 or TRBV12-4 and J is TRBJ1-2, with no clear D. Between the trimmed V and J ends, which lost 8 bases and 3 bases, there was a span of 13 bases. The CDR3 sequence is 13 residues long.